This section outlines one TCR beta chain sequence together with its context. Its target antigen remains unknown. One base away there is no much larger clone; base qualities are not given. The sample's time point label, in plain terms: baseline before first vaccination. The vaccinee samples were drawn from two UK trials, COV001 and COV002, one of which was a single-blind randomized controlled phase 2/3 trial testing AZD1222 (ChAdOx1 nCoV-19) in healthy adults. Trial participant PBMC samples were collected at day 0 and day 28 after the second dose for TCRbeta chain sequencing. Sequences KGHDR (CDR1) and SFDVKD (CDR2) are obtained from the germline V gene. Clipping removes 4 bases from V and 1 base from J, with 3 as the unmatched junction base count. The CDR3 numbers 15 residues from cysteine through phenylalanine. Here the CDR3 DNA is all that survives: 45 bases in frame from base 1. This specimen comes from a study of T cell responses to AZD1222 COVID-19 vaccine (dated by TCRdb to the early 2020s). Concerning the study at large: AZD1222 recipients with second doses at about 4 weeks or about 12 weeks were pooled, because spike-specific TCR depth and breadth did not differ between schedules. A total of 233 trial participants underwent TCR sequencing, of whom about 210 received two doses of AZD1222 and about 25 received two doses of the MenACWY control vaccine. Trial participants were enrolled by age into subgroups of 18-55, 56-69 and 70-plus years, and roughly 160, 29 and 62 TCR-sequenced participants, respectively, were included in these subgroups.

The paper's findings and limits, for the study overall: Because no day 14 peak-response samples were available, the repertoires could be characterized only after the peak T cell response. Only a handful of AZD1222 recipients were SARS-CoV-2 seropositive at baseline, limiting conclusions about previously exposed vaccinees. The 56-69-year group was small, and its depth increase did not reach significance, likely because of low power. Reportedly, close to half of the unique spike-specific TCRs recognized epitopes lying outside the regions that are mutated in the B.1.351 and B.1.1.7 variants. Participants were mostly white British and included more females than males, and it was suggested by the authors that clonal diversity may have been underestimated. After two AZD1222 doses, both the breadth and the depth of spike-specific TCRs were significantly higher than at day 0 and than in MenACWY recipients. CD4 TCRs associated with the vaccine covered the entire spike protein, and the dominant responses were in regions 160-218 and 743-854.

The CDR3 regions of human TCRbeta chains were analyzed by immunosequencing. Per the source publication's procedure: TCRs in the repertoires were matched against a reference library of SARS-CoV-2-specific TCRs that had been generated with the MIRA antigen-specificity platform. Breadth was defined as the fraction of unique TCRs that were SARS-CoV-2-associated, and depth was defined as the fraction of total T cells that were SARS-CoV-2-associated. Using the MIRA data, each spike-specific TCR was assigned both to the spike region to which the TCR was reactive and to a CD4 or CD8 class. Log10-transformed breadth and depth values were compared by one-way ANOVA with Sidak's multiple comparisons tests. In its TCRdb copy, this immuneACCESS table keeps in-frame sequences only and misses some clones. Where compared with another copy, unresolved V genes explain less than half of these, and the others have no known cause. Clone size and the V and J calls come from that table; the DNA yielded D and trimming. This sample has about 130,000 clones in its table, and 88% of those were observed once. The biggest ten clones account for about 4.2% of the sample.

This receptor was identified in an adult in good health. The rearranged segments are TRBV24-1 and TRBJ1-5; the central 7 bases match TRBD1. Source: peripheral blood, taken on day 0 of AZD1222 vaccination. At the DNA level, the sequence is TGTGCCACCAGTGACGGGACAGAGAGCAATCAGCCCCAGCATTTT. This gives the protein CATSDGTESNQPQHF.